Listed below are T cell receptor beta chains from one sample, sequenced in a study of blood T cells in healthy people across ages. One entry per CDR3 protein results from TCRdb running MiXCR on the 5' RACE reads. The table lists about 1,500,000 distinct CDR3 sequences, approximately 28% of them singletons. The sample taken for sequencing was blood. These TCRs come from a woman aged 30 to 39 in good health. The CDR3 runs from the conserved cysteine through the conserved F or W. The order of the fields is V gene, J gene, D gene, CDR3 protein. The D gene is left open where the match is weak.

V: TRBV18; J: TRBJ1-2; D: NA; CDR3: CASTPNGGYGYTF
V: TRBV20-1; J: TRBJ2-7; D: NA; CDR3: CSAIKGVEQYF
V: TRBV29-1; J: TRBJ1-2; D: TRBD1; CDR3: CSVELRDRDAQTNGYTF
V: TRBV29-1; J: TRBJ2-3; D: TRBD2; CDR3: CSVATSGTKDTQYF
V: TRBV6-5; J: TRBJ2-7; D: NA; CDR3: CASSYFGETYEQYF
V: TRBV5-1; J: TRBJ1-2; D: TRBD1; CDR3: CASSFRQGADGYTF
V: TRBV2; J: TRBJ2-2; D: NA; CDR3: CASSEEAPPFGELFF
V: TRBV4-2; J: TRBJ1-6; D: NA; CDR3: CASSPQGEDSPLHF
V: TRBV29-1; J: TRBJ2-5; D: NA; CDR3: CSAEGQETQYF
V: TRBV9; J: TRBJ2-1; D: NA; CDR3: CASSATSSEQFF
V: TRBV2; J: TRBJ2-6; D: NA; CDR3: CASSVAGARSGANVLTF
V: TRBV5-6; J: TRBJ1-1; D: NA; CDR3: CASSGSRTNTEAFF
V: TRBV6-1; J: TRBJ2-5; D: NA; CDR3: CASSELDRETQYF
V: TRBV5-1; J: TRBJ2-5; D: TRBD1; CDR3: CASSRGQGEQYF
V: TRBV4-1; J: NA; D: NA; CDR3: CASSQTGTERYEQYF